These 22 T cell receptor beta chains came from one sample sequenced in a study of blood T cell repertoires in COVID-19 (TCRdb year 2020). The library was made by the immunoSEQ multiplex PCR assay. The table was pulled from immuneACCESS by TCRdb, which kept in-frame rearrangements only. Such tables lose some clones; where checked, under half of the loss comes from unresolved V genes, and the rest has no known cause. Across this sample there are tens of thousands of clones, with 90% seen only once. The ten biggest clones cover roughly 1.6% of the sample. Input material: peripheral blood. The receptors were sampled from a man between 60 and 75 years old with active COVID-19.

The chain joins TRBV9 to TRBJ1-1, with D uncertain. The CDR3 length is 13 residues. Trimming cost V 4 bases and J 3 bases, with 10 bases left between them. CDR1 is SGDLS and CDR2 is YYNGEE in the germline V gene. For the CDR3, the DNA is TGTGCCAGCAGCTCAGAGGTCGACACTGAAGCTTTCTTT. This encodes CASSSEVDTEAFF.

The CDR3 nucleotides are TGTGCCAGCCGGGATGATCCCTACAATGAGCAGTTCTTC. Encoded protein: CASRDDPYNEQFF. The genes are TRBV7-3 and TRBJ2-1, with D perhaps matching TRBD2 (5 bases). The germline V gene has CDR1 SGHTA and CDR2 FQGTGA. Trimming stripped 8 bases from V and 2 bases from J, with 10 bases between. The CDR3 has 13 residues.

The chain couples TRBV19 to TRBJ2-7; D gene uncertain. Between the trimmed V and J ends, which lost 1 base and 0 bases, there was a span of 10 bases. The CDR3 loop spans 15 amino acids. Looked up from germline, CDR1 is LNHDA and CDR2 is SQIVND (reference sequence). The CDR3 sequence: CASSIGGRSSYEQYF. In DNA form, the CDR3 reads TGTGCCAGTAGTATAGGCGGCCGGAGCTCCTACGAGCAGTACTTC. Full variable domain (missing parts from reference TRBV19 and TRBJ2-7): DGGITQSPKYLFRKEGQNVTLSCEQNLNHDAMYWYRQDPGQGLRLIYYSQIVNDFQKGDIAEGYSVSREKKESFPLTVTSAQKNPTAFYLCASSIGGRSSYEQYFGPGTRLTVT.

The rearrangement links TRBV3-1 (or the pseudogene TRBV3-2) to TRBJ1-5; 7 bases align to TRBD1. V lost 6 bases to trimming and J lost 7 bases; unmatched junction nucleotides: 9. Germline V gene lookup returns CDR1 LGHDT and CDR2 YNNKEL (reference sequence). CDR3 length equals 14 residues. The CDR3, as DNA: TGTGCCAGCAGAATCGGGACAGTCGGCCAGCCCCAGCATTTT. This gives the protein CASRIGTVGQPQHF.

The chain couples TRBV10-3 to TRBJ2-1; TRBD2 aligns across 7 bases. J lost 0 bases, V lost 7 bases, and 3 bases had no gene match. This CDR3 has 14 residues. Germline CDR1 reads ENHRY; CDR2 reads SYGVKD. The CDR3 DNA reads as TGTGCCATCATGGGGGACTACTCCTACAATGAGCAGTTCTTC. This codes for CAIMGDYSYNEQFF.

This chain uses TRBV10-3 with TRBJ2-7; TRBD2 matches at 11 bases. CDR3 length equals 19 residues. The germline CDR1 and CDR2 sequences are ENHRY and SYGVKD. The J segment lost 1 base and the V segment lost 0 bases, leaving 11 bases of the junction unmatched. This CDR3 is CAISESMIAGGLISYEQYF. Here the CDR3 DNA reads TGTGCCATCAGTGAGTCGATGATAGCGGGGGGGTTAATATCCTACGAGCAGTACTTC.

V usage is TRBV5-1 and J usage is TRBJ2-1; D is possibly TRBD1 (6 bases). Germline-derived CDR1 and CDR2 are SGHRS and YFSETQ. Trimming left V 1 base short and J 7 bases short, with 9 bases between. The CDR3 runs to 13 residues. CDR3 bases: TGCGCCAGCAGCTTGACAGGGCGGAATGAGCAGTTCTTC. Protein sequence: CASSLTGRNEQFF.

This clone was seen once. V and J are TRBV6-4 and TRBJ2-5; tentatively, D is TRBD2 (5 bases). The CDR3 has 18 amino acids. V gave up 0 bases and J gave up 4 bases, with 21 bases separating them. Germline V lookup: CDR1 MRHNA, CDR2 SNTAGT. The CDR3 loop is CASSDSWRIGTRRETQYF. The CDR3 DNA is TGTGCCAGCAGTGACTCTTGGAGGATAGGCACCCGCCGAGAGACCCAGTACTTC.

V is TRBV7-3 and J is TRBJ2-2; 7 nucleotides align to TRBD2. Trimming removed 5 bases from V and 2 bases from J; junction bases left unmatched: 2. Germline lookup yields CDR1 SGHTA and CDR2 FQGTGA. The CDR3 is 14 residues long. CDR3 protein: CASSPGGNTGELFF. CDR3 coding DNA: TGTGCCAGCAGCCCGGGGGGAAACACCGGGGAGCTGTTTTTT.

This chain connects TRBV16 to TRBJ1-6; D is unresolved. V was trimmed by 1 base and J by 10 bases, leaving 5 bases between them. The CDR3 extends over 12 amino acids. Germline CDR1 is KGHSY and CDR2 is FQNENV. The CDR3 region is CASSQYRSPLHF. The CDR3 DNA follows: TGTGCCAGCAGCCAATATCGGTCACCCCTCCACTTT.

V usage is TRBV6-5 and J usage is TRBJ2-7; the D gene is possibly TRBD2 (7 bases). The V end lost 6 bases, the J end lost 4 bases, and 19 bases lay between the germline ends. In germline, CDR1 is MNHEY, CDR2 SVGAGI. CDR3 length equals 15 residues. As DNA, the CDR3 is TGTGCCAGCAGCCCGGGTTGGGGGGGCAGTTACGAGCAGTACTTC. Amino acids: CASSPGWGGSYEQYF.

The chain recombines TRBV5-4 with TRBJ2-7; D may be TRBD2 (6 bases). Germline CDR1 reads SGHNT; CDR2 reads YYREEE (reference sequence). This CDR3 is built from 16 residues. The V end lost 6 bases, the J end lost 4 bases, and 23 bases lay between the germline ends. DNA of the CDR3: TGTGCCAGCACCCCGGGGCCCAGGAGGGTGGATTACGAGCAGTACTTC. Protein sequence: CASTPGPRRVDYEQYF.

This chain uses TRBV19 with TRBJ2-1, with 14 bases identical to TRBD2. Losses at the gene ends were 5 bases for V and 7 bases for J; bases not matched to a gene: 10. The CDR3 consists of 17 residues. Germline loops: CDR1 LNHDA, CDR2 SQIVND (reference sequence). CDR3 in DNA: TGTGCCAGTAGTCATTTCTCCGGGACTAGCGGGGGAAATGAGCAGTTCTTC. It codes for CASSHFSGTSGGNEQFF.

The genes are TRBV18 and TRBJ2-7; 8 positions agree with TRBD1. Germline CDR1 KGHSH, CDR2 LQKENI. J was trimmed by 3 bases and V by 2 bases; bases with no gene match: 12. This CDR3 region has 17 residues. The CDR3 spells CASSPLAGGRVLYEQYF. CDR3 nucleotides: TGTGCCAGCTCACCATTGGCAGGGGGCAGGGTTCTCTACGAGCAGTACTTC.

This clone was found once. CDR3 loop: CASSPEAGPRGYTF. DNA of the CDR3: TGTGCCAGCAGCCCGGAGGCGGGGCCTCGCGGCTACACCTTC. This chain connects TRBV5-8 to TRBJ1-2; perhaps TRBD1 as D (5 bases). The CDR3 totals 14 residues. The germline gives CDR1 SGHTS, CDR2 YDEGEE. V dropped 4 bases and J dropped 8 bases, with 18 bases sitting between them.

Regarding this clone: The same CDR3 also results from other DNA sequences found in this sample. This sequence joins TRBV5-4 and TRBJ1-2; possible D gene TRBD1, 6 bases. V lost 4 bases to trimming and J lost 13 bases, with 20 bases between them. The germline CDR1 and CDR2 sequences are SGHNT and YYREEE (reference sequence). This CDR3 has 13 residues. CDR3 amino acids: CASSQRTERRSTF. DNA of the CDR3: TGTGCCAGCAGCCAAAGGACAGAAAGGCGGAGCACCTTC.

The chain's CDR3 is CASSQVRDSNQPQHF. For the CDR3, the DNA is TGCGCCAGCAGCCAAGTCAGGGATAGCAATCAGCCCCAGCATTTT. V gene TRBV4-1 combines with J gene TRBJ1-5, with D possibly TRBD1 on 5 matching bases. The V end lost 1 base, the J end lost 0 bases, and 7 bases lay between the germline ends. Per germline, CDR1 MGHRA and CDR2 YSYEKL. The CDR3 loop spans 15 amino acids.

The chain combines TRBV5-4 with TRBJ2-2, with 10 bases that match TRBD1. CDR1 SGHNT and CDR2 YYREEE come from the germline V gene (reference sequence). The CDR3 is made up of 17 amino acids. The V segment lost 4 bases and the J segment 3 bases; nucleotides outside the gene matches: 9. The CDR3 DNA is TGTGCCAGCAGCCCCTGGAGGACAGGGGGTGACACCGGGGAGCTGTTTTTT. It encodes CASSPWRTGGDTGELFF.

The CDR3 here is CSVIAGGGDEQYF. In nucleotides, the CDR3 is TGCAGCGTTATAGCCGGGGGAGGCGACGAGCAGTACTTC. The chain carries TRBV29-1 and TRBJ2-7; D is possibly TRBD2 (6 bases). Between the trimmed V and J ends, which lost 5 bases and 5 bases, there was a span of 16 bases. Germline V CDR1 and CDR2: SQVTM, ANQGSEA. The CDR3 is made up of 13 amino acids.

This chain's CDR3 is CASSPRTGTDTQYF. The CDR3, as DNA: TGTGCCAGCAGCCCGCGGACAGGCACAGATACGCAGTATTTT. V is TRBV5-4 and J is TRBJ2-3; tentative D call: TRBD1 (6 bases). Trimming left V 4 bases short and J 1 base short, with 10 bases between. The CDR3 sequence is 14 residues long. Looked up from germline, CDR1 is SGHNT and CDR2 is YYREEE (reference sequence).

V gene TRBV19 combines with J gene TRBJ1-1; 7 bases fit TRBD1. From germline, CDR1 is LNHDA and CDR2 SQIVND (reference sequence). V lost 4 bases, J lost 1 base, and 3 bases stayed unmatched. The CDR3 covers 14 residues. This CDR3 is CASSRGDRNTEAFF. Here the CDR3 DNA reads TGTGCCAGTAGTAGAGGGGACAGGAACACTGAAGCTTTCTTT.

CDR3: CASRVKIPVRFF. DNA for the CDR3: TGTGCCAGCAGGGTAAAGATACCGGTGAGGTTCTTC. The rearrangement uses TRBV7-7 and TRBJ2-1; D not resolved. The V and J ends lost 6 bases and 15 bases respectively, with 18 bases between them. The CDR3 contains 12 residues. Looked up from germline, CDR1 is SSHAT and CDR2 is FNYEAQ (reference sequence).